These 10 T cell receptor beta chains were sequenced from one sample in a study of T cell responses to AZD1222 COVID-19 vaccine. Profiled with immunoSEQ multiplex PCR; TCRdb holds only in-frame clones, not every one. Seen here are over 15,000 clones, about four fifths observed once, and the top ten hold approximately 14%. Source: peripheral blood, taken 28 days after the second AZD1222 dose. These receptors were taken from an adult who received the AZD1222 COVID-19 vaccine.

The CDR3 DNA reads as TGCGCCAGCAGCCCCGGGGGAACCTCCGGAGAGACCCAGTACTTC. Its translation is CASSPGGTSGETQYF. This rearrangement joins TRBV5-1 to TRBJ2-5, with D perhaps matching TRBD2 (6 bases). Germline values: CDR1 SGHRS, CDR2 YFSETQ. The CDR3 totals 15 residues. Trimming took 4 bases from V and 4 from J, leaving 17 bases between them.

This chain joins TRBV27 and TRBJ2-7; no definite D call. Germline CDR1 is MNHEY and CDR2 is SMNVEV (reference sequence). Trimming pared 1 base from V and 0 bases from J, leaving 13 bases between. This CDR3 comprises 16 residues. CDR3 DNA sequence: TGTGCCAGCAGTTTATACCCCAACACCGGCTCCTACGAGCAGTACTTC. Encoded protein: CASSLYPNTGSYEQYF.

This clone was recorded only once. The chain's CDR3 is CASSSPSGKETGELFF. In DNA form, the CDR3 reads TGTGCCAGCAGCTCACCTAGCGGGAAGGAGACCGGGGAGCTGTTTTTT. The chain combines TRBV11-3 with TRBJ2-2, with TRBD2 identical over 9 bases. Trimming cost V 4 bases and J 5 bases; bases outside gene matches: 8. The CDR3 contains 16 residues. The germline V gene has CDR1 SGHNT and CDR2 YENEEA.

The rearrangement uses TRBV18 and TRBJ1-3; tentatively, D is TRBD1 (5 bases). CDR1 KGHSH and CDR2 LQKENI come from the germline V gene. V was pared by 5 bases and J by 6 bases, with 11 bases between. The CDR3 has 13 amino acids. The CDR3 DNA sequence: TGTGCCAGCTCAGGAGGGACGGCAAACACCATATATTTT. It translates to CASSGGTANTIYF.

The sample holds a few counts of this clone. The gene calls are TRBV2 and TRBJ2-7; tentative D call: TRBD1 (6 bases). The CDR3 totals 11 residues. CDR1 SNHLY and CDR2 FYNNEI come from the germline V gene. The CDR3 spells CLTGNHDEQYF. The CDR3 nucleotides read TGTCTAACAGGGAATCATGACGAGCAGTACTTC.

The V and J genes are TRBV18 and TRBJ1-5, with 8 positions matching TRBD1. The CDR3 has 15 residues. V gave up 5 bases and J gave up 6 bases; unmatched junction bases: 9. CDR1 and CDR2 (germline): KGHSH, LQKENI. This CDR3 is CASSEGTGGGQPQHF. Here the CDR3 DNA reads TGTGCCAGCTCAGAGGGGACAGGCGGGGGTCAGCCCCAGCATTTT. The whole variable domain, remainder taken from reference TRBV18 and TRBJ1-5, is NAGVMQNPRHLVRRRGQEARLRCSPMKGHSHVYWYRQLPEEGLKFMVYLQKENIIDESGMPKERFSAEFPKEGPSILRIQQVVRGDSAAYFCASSEGTGGGQPQHFGDGTRLSIL.

In this sample, this clone turned up a few times. V is TRBV6-2 or TRBV6-3 and J is TRBJ2-7; either TRBD1 or TRBD2 may supply D (5 bases each). Per the germline V gene, CDR1 is MNHEY and CDR2 is SVGEGT. Trimming took off 0 bases at V and 3 bases at J, with 9 bases between the two ends. This CDR3 has 14 residues. CDR3 loop: CASSYSDSGYEQYF. CDR3 coding DNA: TGTGCCAGCAGTTACTCAGACAGCGGCTACGAGCAGTACTTC.

The chain couples TRBV7-2 to TRBJ1-2; 9 nucleotides match TRBD1. The germline V gene encodes CDR1 SGHTA and CDR2 FQGNSA. The CDR3 is made up of 15 amino acids. The J segment lost 8 bases and the V segment lost 2 bases, leaving 9 bases of the junction unmatched. Here the CDR3 DNA reads TGTGCCAGCAGCTTATTTGGGACAGGGCGAGAAGGCTACACCTTC. Its translation is CASSLFGTGREGYTF.

This clone occurred a few times. This sequence joins TRBV10-3 and TRBJ1-1; no reliable D call. The CDR3 spans 16 residues. Looked up from germline, CDR1 is ENHRY and CDR2 is SYGVKD. Trimming stripped 0 bases from V and 2 bases from J, with 13 bases between. The CDR3 DNA reads as TGTGCCATCAGTGAGTCGACGGCCACGGGAAACACTGAAGCTTTCTTT. Translated: CAISESTATGNTEAFF.

The rearrangement links TRBV7-2 to TRBJ2-3; a possible D gene is TRBD2 (5 bases). The CDR3 spans 14 residues. Germline V gene sequence: CDR1 SGHTA, CDR2 FQGNSA. Deletions cut 3 bases from V and 4 bases from J, with 11 bases between. CDR3: CASSFSEGSDTQYF. The CDR3 DNA is TGTGCCAGCAGCTTCTCCGAGGGCTCAGATACGCAGTATTTT. Using reference TRBV7-2 and TRBJ2-3 for the parts outside the CDR3, the full variable domain is GAGVSQSPSNKVTEKGKDVELRCDPISGHTALYWYRQSLGQGLEFLIYFQGNSAPDKSGLPSDRFSAERTGGSVSTLTIQRTQQEDSAVYLCASSFSEGSDTQYFGPGTRLTVL.